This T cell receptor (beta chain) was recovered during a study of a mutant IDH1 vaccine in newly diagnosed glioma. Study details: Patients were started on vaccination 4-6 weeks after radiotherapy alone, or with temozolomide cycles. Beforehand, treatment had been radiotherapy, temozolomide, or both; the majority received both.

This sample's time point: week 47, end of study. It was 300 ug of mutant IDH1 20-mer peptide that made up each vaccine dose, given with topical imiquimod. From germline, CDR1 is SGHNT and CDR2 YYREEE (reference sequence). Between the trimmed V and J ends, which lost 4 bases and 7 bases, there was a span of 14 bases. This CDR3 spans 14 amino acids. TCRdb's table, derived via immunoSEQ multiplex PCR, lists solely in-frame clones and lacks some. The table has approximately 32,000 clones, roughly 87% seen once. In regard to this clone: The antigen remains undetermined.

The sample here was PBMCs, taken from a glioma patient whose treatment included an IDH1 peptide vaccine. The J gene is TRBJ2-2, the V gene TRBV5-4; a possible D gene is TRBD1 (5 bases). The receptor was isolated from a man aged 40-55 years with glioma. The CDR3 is CASSPEPRGGELFF. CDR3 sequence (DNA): TGTGCCAGCAGCCCGGAGCCAAGGGGCGGGGAGCTGTTTTTT. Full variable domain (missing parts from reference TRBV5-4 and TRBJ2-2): ETGVTQSPTHLIKTRGQQVTLRCSSQSGHNTVSWYQQALGQGPQFIFQYYREEENGRGNFPPRFSGLQFPNYSSELNVNALELDDSALYLCASSPEPRGGELFFGEGSRLTVL.